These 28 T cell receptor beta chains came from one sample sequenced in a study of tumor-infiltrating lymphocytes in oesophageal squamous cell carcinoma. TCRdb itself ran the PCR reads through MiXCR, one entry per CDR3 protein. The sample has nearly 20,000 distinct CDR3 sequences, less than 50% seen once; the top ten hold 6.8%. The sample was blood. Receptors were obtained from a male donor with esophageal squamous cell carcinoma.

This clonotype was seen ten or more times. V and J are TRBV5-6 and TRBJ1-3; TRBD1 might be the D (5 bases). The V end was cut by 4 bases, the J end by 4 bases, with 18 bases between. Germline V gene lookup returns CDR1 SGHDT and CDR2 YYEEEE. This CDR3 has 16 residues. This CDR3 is CASSSYGTVRGNTIYF. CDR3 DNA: TGTGCCAGCAGCAGCTATGGGACGGTCAGAGGAAACACCATATATTTT.

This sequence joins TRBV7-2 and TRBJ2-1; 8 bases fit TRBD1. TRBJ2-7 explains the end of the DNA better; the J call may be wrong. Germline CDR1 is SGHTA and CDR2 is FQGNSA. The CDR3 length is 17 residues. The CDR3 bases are TGTGCCAGCAGCCCCTCAGCAGGGGGCGCAGCCCACTACGAGCAGTACTTC. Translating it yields CASSPSAGGAAHYEQYF.

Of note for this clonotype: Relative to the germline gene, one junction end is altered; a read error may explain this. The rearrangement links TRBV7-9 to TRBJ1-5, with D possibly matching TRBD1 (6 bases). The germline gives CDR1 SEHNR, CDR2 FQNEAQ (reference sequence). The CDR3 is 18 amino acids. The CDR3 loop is CASSLADSRDRINQPQHF. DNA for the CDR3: TGTGCCAGCAGTTTAGCGGATTCGAGAGACAGGATAAATCAGCCCCAGCATTTT.

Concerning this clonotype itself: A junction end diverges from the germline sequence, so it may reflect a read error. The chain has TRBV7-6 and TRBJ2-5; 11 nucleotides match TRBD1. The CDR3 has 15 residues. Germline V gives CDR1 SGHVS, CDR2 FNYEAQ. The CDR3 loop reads CASSRGQGAMETQYF. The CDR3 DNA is TGTGCTAGCAGCCGCGGACAGGGGGCGATGGAGACCCAGTACTTC.

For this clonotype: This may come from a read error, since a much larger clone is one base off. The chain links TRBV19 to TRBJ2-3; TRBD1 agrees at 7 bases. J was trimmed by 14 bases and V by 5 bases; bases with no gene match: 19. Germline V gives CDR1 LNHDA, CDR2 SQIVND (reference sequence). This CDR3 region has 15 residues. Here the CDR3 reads CASSGDRPNTGELYF. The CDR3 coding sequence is TGTGCCAGTAGTGGGGACAGACCGAACACCGGGGAGCTGTATTTT.

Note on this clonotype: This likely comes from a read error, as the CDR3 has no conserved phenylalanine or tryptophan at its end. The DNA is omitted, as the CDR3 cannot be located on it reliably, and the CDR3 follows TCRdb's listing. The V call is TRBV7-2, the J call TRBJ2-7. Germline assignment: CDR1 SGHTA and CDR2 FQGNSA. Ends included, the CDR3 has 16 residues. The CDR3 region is CASSLDGRFGEQFFGS.

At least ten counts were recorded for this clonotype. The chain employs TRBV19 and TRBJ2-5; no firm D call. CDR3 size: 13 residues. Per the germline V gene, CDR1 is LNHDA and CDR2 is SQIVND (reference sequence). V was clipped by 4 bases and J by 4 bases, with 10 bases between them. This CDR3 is CASSTNSLETQYF. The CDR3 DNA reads TGTGCCAGTAGTACCAATAGCCTAGAGACCCAGTACTTC.

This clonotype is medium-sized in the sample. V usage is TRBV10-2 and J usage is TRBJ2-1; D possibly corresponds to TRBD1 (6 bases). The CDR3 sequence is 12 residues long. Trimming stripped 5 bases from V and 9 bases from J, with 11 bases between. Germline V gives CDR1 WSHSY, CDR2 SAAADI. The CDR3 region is CASSMQGGEQFF. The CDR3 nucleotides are TGCGCCAGCAGTATGCAAGGGGGTGAGCAGTTCTTC.

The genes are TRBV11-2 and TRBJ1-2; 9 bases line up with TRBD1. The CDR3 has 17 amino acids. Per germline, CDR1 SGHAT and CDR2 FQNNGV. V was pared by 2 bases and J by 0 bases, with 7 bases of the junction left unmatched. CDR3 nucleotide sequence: TGTGCCAGCAGCTTATCGGACAGGGGAACATCTAACTATGGCTACACCTTC. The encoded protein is CASSLSDRGTSNYGYTF.

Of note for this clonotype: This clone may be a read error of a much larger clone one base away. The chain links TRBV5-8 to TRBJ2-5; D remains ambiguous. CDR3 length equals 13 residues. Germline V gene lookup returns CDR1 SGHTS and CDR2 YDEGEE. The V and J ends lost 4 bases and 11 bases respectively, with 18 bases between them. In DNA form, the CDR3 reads TGTGCCAGCAGCCACGGACCGTACAATGAGCAGTACTTC. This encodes CASSHGPYNEQYF.

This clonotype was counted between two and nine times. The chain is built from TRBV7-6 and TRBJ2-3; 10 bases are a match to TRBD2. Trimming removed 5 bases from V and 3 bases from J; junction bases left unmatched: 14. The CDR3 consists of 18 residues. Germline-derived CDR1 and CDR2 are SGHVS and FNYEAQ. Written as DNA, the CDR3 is TGTGCCAGCAGCCCGCGACTCACCGGGACTAGCGCGACAGATACGCAGTATTTT. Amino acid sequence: CASSPRLTGTSATDTQYF.

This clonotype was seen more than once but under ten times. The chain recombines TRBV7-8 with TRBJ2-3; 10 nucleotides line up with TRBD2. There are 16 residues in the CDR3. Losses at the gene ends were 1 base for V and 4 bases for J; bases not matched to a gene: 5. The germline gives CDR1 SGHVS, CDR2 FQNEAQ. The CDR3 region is CASSLGASGSPDTQYF. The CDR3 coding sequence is TGTGCCAGCAGCTTAGGGGCTAGCGGGAGTCCAGATACGCAGTATTTT.

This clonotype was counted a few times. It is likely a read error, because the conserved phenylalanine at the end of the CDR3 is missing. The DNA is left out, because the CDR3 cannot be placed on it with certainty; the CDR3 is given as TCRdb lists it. CDR3 sequence: CVSSDRTS. This chain connects TRBV7-2 to TRBJ2-5; TRBD2 is the table's D call and was not checked against the DNA. Germline assignment: CDR1 SGHTA and CDR2 FQGNSA. Both ends counted, the CDR3 spans 8 residues.

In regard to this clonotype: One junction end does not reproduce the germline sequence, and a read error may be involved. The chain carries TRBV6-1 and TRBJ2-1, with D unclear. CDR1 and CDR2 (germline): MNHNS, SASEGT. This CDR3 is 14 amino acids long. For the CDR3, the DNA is TGTACCAGCACATCCCAGCGACCTCCTTACGAGCAGTACTTT. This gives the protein CTSTSQRPPYEQYF.

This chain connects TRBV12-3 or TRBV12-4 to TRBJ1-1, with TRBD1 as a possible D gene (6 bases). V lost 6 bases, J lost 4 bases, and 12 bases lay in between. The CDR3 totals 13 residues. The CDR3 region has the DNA TGTGCCAGCAGCCTTACAGGGCCCACTGAAGCTTTCTTT. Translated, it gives CASSLTGPTEAFF.

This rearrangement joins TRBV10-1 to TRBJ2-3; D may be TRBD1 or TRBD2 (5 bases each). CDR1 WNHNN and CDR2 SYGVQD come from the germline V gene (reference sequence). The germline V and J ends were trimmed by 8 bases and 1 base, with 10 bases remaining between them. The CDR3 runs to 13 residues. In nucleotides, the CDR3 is TGCGCCAGCGCAAGGGACCGCACAGATACGCAGTATTTT. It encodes CASARDRTDTQYF.

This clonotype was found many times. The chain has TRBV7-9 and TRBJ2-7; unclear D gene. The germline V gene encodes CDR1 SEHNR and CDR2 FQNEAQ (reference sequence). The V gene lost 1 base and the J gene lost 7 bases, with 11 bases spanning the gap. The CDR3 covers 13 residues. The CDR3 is CASSLGFSNEQYF. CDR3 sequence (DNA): TGTGCCAGCAGCTTAGGGTTCTCTAATGAGCAGTACTTC.

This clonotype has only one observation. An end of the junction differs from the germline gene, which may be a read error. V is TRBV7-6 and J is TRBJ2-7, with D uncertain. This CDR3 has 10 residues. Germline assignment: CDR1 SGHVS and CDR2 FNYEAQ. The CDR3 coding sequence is TGTGCTAGCAGCTCCTACGAGCAGTACTTC. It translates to CASSSYEQYF.

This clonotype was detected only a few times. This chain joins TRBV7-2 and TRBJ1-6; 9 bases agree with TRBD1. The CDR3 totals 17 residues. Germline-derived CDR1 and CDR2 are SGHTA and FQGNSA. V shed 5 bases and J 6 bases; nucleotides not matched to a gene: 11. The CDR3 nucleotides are TGTGCCAGCAGCACCTGGGACAGGGAAATGGGTAATTCACCCCTCCACTTT. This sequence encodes CASSTWDREMGNSPLHF.

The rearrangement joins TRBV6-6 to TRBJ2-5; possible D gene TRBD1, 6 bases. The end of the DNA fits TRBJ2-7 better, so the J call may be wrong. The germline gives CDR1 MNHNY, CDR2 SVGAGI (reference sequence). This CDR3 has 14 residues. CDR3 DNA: TGTGCCAGCAGTGCTTCTTGGGGGCACTACGAGCAGTACTTC. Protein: CASSASWGHYEQYF.

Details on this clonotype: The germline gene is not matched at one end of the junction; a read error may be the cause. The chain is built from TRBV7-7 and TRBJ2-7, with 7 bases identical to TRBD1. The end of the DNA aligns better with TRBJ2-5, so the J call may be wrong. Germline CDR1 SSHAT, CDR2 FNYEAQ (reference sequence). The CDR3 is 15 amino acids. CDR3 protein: CASSLASTGYETQYF. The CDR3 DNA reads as TGTGCTAGCAGCTTAGCGTCGACAGGGTACGAGACCCAGTACTTC.

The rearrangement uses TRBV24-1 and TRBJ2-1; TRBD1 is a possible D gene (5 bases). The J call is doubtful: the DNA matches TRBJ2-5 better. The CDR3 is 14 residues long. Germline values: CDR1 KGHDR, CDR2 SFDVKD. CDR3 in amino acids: CATSDTTVQETQYF. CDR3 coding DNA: TGTGCCACCAGTGACACGACAGTCCAAGAGACCCAGTACTTC.

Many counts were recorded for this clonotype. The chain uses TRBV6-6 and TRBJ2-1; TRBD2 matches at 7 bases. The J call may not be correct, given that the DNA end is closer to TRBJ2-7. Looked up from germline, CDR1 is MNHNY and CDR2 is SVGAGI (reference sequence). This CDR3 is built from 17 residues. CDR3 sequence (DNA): TGTGCCAGCAGTTACTCCCCGGGGGGTCACTCCTACAATGAGCAGTACTTC. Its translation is CASSYSPGGHSYNEQYF.

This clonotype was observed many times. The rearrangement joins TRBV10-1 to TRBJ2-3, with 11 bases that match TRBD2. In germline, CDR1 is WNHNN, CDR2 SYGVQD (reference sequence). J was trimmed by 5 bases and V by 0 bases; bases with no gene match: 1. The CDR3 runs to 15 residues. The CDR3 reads CASSESGLAGDTQYF. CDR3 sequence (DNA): TGCGCCAGCAGTGAGTCAGGACTAGCGGGAGATACGCAGTATTTT.

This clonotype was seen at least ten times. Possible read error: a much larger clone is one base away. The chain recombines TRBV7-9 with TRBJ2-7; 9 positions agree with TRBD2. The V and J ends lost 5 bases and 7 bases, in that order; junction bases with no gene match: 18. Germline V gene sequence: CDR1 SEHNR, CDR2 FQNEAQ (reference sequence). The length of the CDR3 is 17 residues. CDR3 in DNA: TGTGCCAGCAGCCCATTAGCGGGAGCCCATGCATACAATGAGCAGTACTTC. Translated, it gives CASSPLAGAHAYNEQYF.

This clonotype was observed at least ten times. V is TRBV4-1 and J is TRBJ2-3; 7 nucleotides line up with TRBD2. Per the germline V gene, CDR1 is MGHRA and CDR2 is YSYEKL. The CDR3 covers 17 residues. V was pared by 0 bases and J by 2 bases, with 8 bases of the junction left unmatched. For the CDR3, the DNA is TGCGCCAGCAGCCAAGAGGGCGGGAGACCTCTCACAGATACGCAGTATTTT. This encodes CASSQEGGRPLTDTQYF.

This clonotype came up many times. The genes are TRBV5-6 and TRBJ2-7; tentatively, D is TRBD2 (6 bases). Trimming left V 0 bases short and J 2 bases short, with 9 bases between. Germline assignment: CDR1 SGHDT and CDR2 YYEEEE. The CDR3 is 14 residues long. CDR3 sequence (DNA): TGTGCCAGCAGCTTGGGACTAGTCCCCTACGAGCAGTACTTC. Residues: CASSLGLVPYEQYF. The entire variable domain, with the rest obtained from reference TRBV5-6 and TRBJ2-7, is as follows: DAGVTQSPTHLIKTRGQQVTLRCSPKSGHDTVSWYQQALGQGPQFIFQYYEEEERQRGNFPDRFSGHQFPNYSSELNVNALLLGDSALYLCASSLGLVPYEQYFGPGTRLTVT.

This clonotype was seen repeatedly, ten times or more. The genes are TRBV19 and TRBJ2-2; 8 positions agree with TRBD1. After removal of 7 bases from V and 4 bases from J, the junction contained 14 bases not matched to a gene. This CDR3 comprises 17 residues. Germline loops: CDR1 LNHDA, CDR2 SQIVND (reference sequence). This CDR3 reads CASTGAPGQAFTGELFF. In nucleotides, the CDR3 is TGTGCCAGTACCGGAGCCCCGGGACAGGCGTTCACCGGGGAGCTGTTTTTT.